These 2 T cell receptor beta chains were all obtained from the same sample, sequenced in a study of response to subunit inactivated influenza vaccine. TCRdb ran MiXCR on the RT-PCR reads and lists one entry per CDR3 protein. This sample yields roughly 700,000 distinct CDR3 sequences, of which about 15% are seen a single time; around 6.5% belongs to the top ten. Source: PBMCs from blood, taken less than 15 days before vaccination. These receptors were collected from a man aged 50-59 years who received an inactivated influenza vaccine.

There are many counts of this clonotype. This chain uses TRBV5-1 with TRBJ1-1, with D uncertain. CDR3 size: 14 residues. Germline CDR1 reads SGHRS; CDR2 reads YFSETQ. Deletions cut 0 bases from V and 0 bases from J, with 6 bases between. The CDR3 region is CASSLGRLNTEAFF. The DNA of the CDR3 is TGCGCCAGCAGCTTGGGCAGGCTGAACACTGAAGCTTTCTTT.

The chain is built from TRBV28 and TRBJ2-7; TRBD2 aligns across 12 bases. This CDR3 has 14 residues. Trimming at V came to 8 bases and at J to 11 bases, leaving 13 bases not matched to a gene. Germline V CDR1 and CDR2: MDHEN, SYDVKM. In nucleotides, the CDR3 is TGTGCCAGCCTGGACAGGACTCGGACTAGCGGGAAGTACTTC. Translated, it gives CASLDRTRTSGKYF.